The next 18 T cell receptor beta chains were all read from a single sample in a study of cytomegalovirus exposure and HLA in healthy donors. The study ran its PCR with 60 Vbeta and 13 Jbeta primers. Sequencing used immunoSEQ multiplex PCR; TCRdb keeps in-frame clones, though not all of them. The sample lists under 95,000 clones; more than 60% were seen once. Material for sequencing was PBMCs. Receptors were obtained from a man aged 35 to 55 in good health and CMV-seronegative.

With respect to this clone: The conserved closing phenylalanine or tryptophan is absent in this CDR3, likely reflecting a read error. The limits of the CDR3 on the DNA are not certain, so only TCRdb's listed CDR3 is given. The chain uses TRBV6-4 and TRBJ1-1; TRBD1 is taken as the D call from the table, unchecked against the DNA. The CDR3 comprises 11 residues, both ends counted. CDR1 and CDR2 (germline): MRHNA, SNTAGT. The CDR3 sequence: CASSELLEQGS.

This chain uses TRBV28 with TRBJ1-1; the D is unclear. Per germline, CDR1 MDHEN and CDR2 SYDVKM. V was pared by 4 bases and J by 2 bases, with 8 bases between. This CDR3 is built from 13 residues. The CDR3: CASSSTYNTEAFF. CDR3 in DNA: TGTGCCAGCAGTTCCACATACAACACTGAAGCTTTCTTT.

The CDR3 sequence is CASSGTGGRTEAFF. CDR3 nucleotides: TGTGCCAGCAGTGGGACAGGCGGGAGGACTGAAGCTTTCTTT. V gene TRBV2 combines with J gene TRBJ1-1; 7 nucleotides line up with TRBD1. The J segment lost 5 bases and the V segment lost 4 bases, leaving 7 bases of the junction unmatched. CDR3 length equals 14 residues. The germline CDR1 and CDR2 sequences are SNHLY and FYNNEI. The whole variable domain, filled in from reference TRBV2 and TRBJ1-1, reads EPEVTQTPSHQVTQMGQEVILRCVPISNHLYFYWYRQILGQKVEFLVSFYNNEISEKSEIFDDQFSVERPDGSNFTLKIRSTKLEDSAMYFCASSGTGGRTEAFFGQGTRLTVV.

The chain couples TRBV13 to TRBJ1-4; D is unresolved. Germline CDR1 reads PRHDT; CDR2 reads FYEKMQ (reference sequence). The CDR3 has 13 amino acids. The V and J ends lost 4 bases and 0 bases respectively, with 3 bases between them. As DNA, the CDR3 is TGTGCCAGCAGCTCGGCAACTAATGAAAAACTGTTTTTT. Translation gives CASSSATNEKLFF.

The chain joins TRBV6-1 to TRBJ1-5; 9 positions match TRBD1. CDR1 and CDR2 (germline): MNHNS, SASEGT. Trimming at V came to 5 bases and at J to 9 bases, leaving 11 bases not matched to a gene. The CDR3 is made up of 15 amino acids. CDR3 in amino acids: CASSTRQGGTRPQHF. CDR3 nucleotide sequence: TGTGCCAGCAGTACTCGACAGGGGGGGACCCGGCCCCAGCATTTT.

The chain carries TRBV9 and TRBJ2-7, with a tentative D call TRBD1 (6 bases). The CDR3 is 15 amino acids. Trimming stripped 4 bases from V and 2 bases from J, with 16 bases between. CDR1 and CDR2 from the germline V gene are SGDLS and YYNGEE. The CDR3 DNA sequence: TGTGCCAGCAGCAGGGACAAGGGACAACCCTACGAGCAGTACTTC. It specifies CASSRDKGQPYEQYF.

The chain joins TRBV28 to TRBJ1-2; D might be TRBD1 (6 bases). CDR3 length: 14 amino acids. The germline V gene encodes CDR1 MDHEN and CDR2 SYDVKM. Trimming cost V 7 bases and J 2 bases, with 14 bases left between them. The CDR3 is CASTPGQSNYGYTF. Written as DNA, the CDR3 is TGTGCCAGCACCCCTGGACAGAGCAACTATGGCTACACCTTC.

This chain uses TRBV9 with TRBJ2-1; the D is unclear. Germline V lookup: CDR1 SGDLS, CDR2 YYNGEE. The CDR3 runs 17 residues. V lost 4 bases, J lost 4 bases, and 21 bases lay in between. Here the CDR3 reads CASSPRWALRQYNEQFF. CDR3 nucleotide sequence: TGTGCCAGCAGCCCCCGTTGGGCCCTTAGGCAATACAATGAGCAGTTCTTC.

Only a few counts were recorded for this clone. CDR3 coding DNA: TGTGCCAGCAGTTTTATAGGGGCCCAGCATTTT. As protein: CASSFIGAQHF. The V and J genes are TRBV28 and TRBJ1-5, with D possibly being TRBD1 (5 bases). In germline, CDR1 is MDHEN, CDR2 SYDVKM. Trimming cost V 3 bases and J 11 bases, with 8 bases left between them. The CDR3 contains 11 residues.

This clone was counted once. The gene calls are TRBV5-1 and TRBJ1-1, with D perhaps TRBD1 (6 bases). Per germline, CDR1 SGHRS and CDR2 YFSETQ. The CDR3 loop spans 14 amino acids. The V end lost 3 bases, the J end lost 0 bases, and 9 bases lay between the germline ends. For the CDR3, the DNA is TGCGCCAGCAGCTGGACAGCCCTGAACACTGAAGCTTTCTTT. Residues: CASSWTALNTEAFF.

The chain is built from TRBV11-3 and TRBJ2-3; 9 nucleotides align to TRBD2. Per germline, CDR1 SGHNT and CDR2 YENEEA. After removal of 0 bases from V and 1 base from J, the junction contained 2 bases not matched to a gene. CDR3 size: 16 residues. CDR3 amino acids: CASSLEGGGGTDTQYF. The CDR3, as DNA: TGTGCCAGCAGCTTAGAGGGCGGGGGGGGCACAGATACGCAGTATTTT.

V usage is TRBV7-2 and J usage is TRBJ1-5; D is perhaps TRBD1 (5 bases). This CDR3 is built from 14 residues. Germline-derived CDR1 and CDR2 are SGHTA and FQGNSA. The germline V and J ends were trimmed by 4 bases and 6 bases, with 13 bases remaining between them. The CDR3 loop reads CASSWGVGGQPQHF. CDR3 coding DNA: TGTGCCAGCAGCTGGGGGGTCGGGGGTCAGCCCCAGCATTTT.

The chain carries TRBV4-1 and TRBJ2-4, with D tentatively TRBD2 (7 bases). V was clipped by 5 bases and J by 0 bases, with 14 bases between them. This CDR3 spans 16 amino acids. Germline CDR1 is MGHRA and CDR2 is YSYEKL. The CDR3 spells CASSSLGGLAKNIQYF. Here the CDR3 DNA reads TGCGCCAGCAGCTCCCTGGGGGGGCTAGCCAAAAACATTCAGTACTTC.

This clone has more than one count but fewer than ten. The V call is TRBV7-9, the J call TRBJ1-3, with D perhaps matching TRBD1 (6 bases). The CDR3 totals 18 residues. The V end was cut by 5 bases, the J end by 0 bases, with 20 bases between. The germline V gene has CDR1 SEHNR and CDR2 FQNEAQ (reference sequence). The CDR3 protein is CASSRNLGTSSSGNTIYF. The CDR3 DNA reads TGTGCCAGCAGCCGAAACCTCGGGACATCCAGCTCTGGAAACACCATATATTTT.

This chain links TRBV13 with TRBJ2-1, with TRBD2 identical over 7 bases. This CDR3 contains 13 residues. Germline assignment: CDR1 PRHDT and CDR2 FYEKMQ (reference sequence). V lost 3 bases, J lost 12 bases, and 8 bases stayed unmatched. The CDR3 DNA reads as TGTGCCAGCAGCTTGGGACCAACGGGAGGGCAGTTCTTC. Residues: CASSLGPTGGQFF.

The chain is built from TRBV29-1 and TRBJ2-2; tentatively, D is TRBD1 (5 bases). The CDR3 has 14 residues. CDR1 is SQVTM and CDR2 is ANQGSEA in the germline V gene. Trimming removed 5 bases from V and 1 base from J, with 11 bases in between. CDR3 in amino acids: CSVLGQLNTGELFF. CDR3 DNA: TGCAGCGTTTTGGGGCAGTTGAACACCGGGGAGCTGTTTTTT.

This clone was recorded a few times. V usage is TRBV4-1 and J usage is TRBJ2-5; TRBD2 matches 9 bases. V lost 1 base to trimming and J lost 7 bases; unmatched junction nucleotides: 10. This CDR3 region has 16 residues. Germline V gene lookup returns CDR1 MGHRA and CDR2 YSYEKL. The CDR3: CASSQAPGLAETTQYF. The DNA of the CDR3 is TGCGCCAGCAGCCAAGCACCGGGACTAGCTGAGACGACCCAGTACTTC.

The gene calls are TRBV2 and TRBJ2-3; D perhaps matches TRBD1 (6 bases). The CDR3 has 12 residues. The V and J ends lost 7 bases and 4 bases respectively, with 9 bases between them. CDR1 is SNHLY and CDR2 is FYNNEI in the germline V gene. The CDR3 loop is CASTAGADTQYF. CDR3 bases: TGTGCCAGCACCGCAGGGGCAGATACGCAGTATTTT.